These 26 T cell receptor beta chains came from one sample sequenced in a study of cytomegalovirus exposure and HLA in healthy donors. Produced via immunoSEQ multiplex PCR; TCRdb's table is partial and in-frame only. Here the sample spans some 98,000 clones, around 88% being singletons. The sequenced sample was PBMCs. The receptors stem from a woman in her thirties in good health and CMV-seronegative.

V and J are TRBV11-3 and TRBJ2-1, with 15 bases that match TRBD2. Germline V gene sequence: CDR1 SGHNT, CDR2 YENEEA. Germline trimming cut 4 bases from V and 6 bases from J; bases unmatched to any gene: 4. The CDR3 runs 16 residues. The CDR3 DNA sequence: TGTGCCAGCAGCTACGGACTAGCGGGAGGGACCAATGAGCAGTTCTTC. It translates to CASSYGLAGGTNEQFF.

The rearrangement links TRBV11-1 to TRBJ2-5, with TRBD1 matching 7 bases. J was trimmed by 3 bases and V by 5 bases; bases with no gene match: 6. In germline, CDR1 is SGHAT, CDR2 FQDESV (reference sequence). The CDR3 contains 14 residues. This CDR3 is CASSILQGKETQYF. CDR3 DNA sequence: TGTGCCAGCAGCATCCTACAGGGGAAAGAGACCCAGTACTTC.

This clone appeared a single time. This CDR3 reads CASSQYLAGTGGLSSYEQYF. The DNA of the CDR3 is TGCGCCAGCAGCCAATACCTCGCCGGGACAGGGGGCTTGAGCTCCTACGAGCAGTACTTC. The V gene is TRBV4-3, the J gene TRBJ2-7; TRBD1 agrees at 12 bases. There are 20 residues in the CDR3. Trimming took 2 bases from V and 0 from J; bases not matched to a gene: 14. The germline V gene encodes CDR1 LGHNA and CDR2 YSLEER.

The chain combines TRBV9 with TRBJ2-1; D is perhaps TRBD1 (6 bases). Germline V gene sequence: CDR1 SGDLS, CDR2 YYNGEE. Trimming took off 2 bases at V and 0 bases at J, with 18 bases between the two ends. This CDR3 comprises 18 residues. CDR3 sequence: CASSVWGGGAISYNEQFF. CDR3 sequence (DNA): TGTGCCAGCAGCGTCTGGGGTGGGGGCGCGATCTCCTACAATGAGCAGTTCTTC.

This chain links TRBV15 with TRBJ2-5, with D unresolved. Per the germline V gene, CDR1 is LNHNV and CDR2 is YYDKDF (reference sequence). V lost 1 base to trimming and J lost 5 bases, with 8 bases between them. CDR3 size: 13 residues. The CDR3 nucleotides read TGTGCCACCAGCAGAGGGCCCGTGGAGACCCAGTACTTC. This translates into CATSRGPVETQYF.

The J gene is TRBJ2-7, the V gene TRBV14, with a tentative D call TRBD1 (5 bases). In germline, CDR1 is SGHDN, CDR2 FVKESK. V shed 2 bases and J shed 6 bases, with 14 bases lying between them. This CDR3 contains 14 residues. The CDR3 spells CASSQKIRAGEQYF. For the CDR3, the DNA is TGTGCCAGCAGCCAAAAGATCAGGGCTGGCGAGCAGTACTTC.

This sequence joins TRBV5-4 and TRBJ2-7; 7 bases line up with TRBD2. This CDR3 spans 15 amino acids. V was clipped by 4 bases and J by 0 bases; unmatched bases: 7. The germline V gene has CDR1 SGHNT and CDR2 YYREEE (reference sequence). This CDR3 is CASSPDGGGSYEQYF. The CDR3 DNA reads TGTGCCAGCAGCCCGGACGGCGGGGGCTCCTACGAGCAGTACTTC.

CDR3 nucleotide sequence: TGCAGCGCCGGGAGGGACTACAATGAGCAGTTCTTC. Its protein is CSAGRDYNEQFF. This rearrangement joins TRBV29-1 to TRBJ2-1; 8 positions match TRBD2. Germline V lookup: CDR1 SQVTM, CDR2 ANQGSEA. The ends lost 7 bases at V and 3 bases at J; junction bases unmatched: 2. The CDR3 extends over 12 amino acids.

The chain employs TRBV2 and TRBJ2-1; a weak D match, TRBD2 (5 bases). Germline values: CDR1 SNHLY, CDR2 FYNNEI. Trimming left V 4 bases short and J 10 bases short, with 14 bases between. The CDR3 is 13 amino acids. The CDR3 DNA reads as TGTGCCAGCAGTGGGCGAGGGCGGTCGGAGCAGTTCTTC. It codes for CASSGRGRSEQFF.

The chain recombines TRBV7-3 with TRBJ2-2; 9 bases are a match to TRBD1. V was clipped by 1 base and J by 5 bases; unmatched bases: 8. This CDR3 is 17 amino acids long. In germline, CDR1 is SGHTA, CDR2 FQGTGA. CDR3 DNA: TGTGCCAGCAGCTTAATCCGGGACAGGGCTGTGACCGGGGAGCTGTTTTTT. Translated: CASSLIRDRAVTGELFF.

The chain carries TRBV10-1 and TRBJ2-3; no definite D call. The V and J ends lost 6 bases and 2 bases respectively, with 6 bases between them. CDR3 size: 12 residues. Germline values: CDR1 WNHNN, CDR2 SYGVQD (reference sequence). The CDR3: CASSHSTDTQYF. CDR3 coding DNA: TGCGCCAGCAGCCACTCCACAGATACGCAGTATTTT.

The chain carries TRBV2 and TRBJ2-7; a weak D match, TRBD2 (6 bases). The CDR3 consists of 14 residues. V lost 5 bases, J lost 7 bases, and 18 bases lay in between. The germline V gene has CDR1 SNHLY and CDR2 FYNNEI. Here the CDR3 DNA reads TGTGCCAGCAGTCCCCGGGGGTACCTGGGGGAGCAGTACTTC. Amino acids: CASSPRGYLGEQYF. Complete variable domain (other parts from reference TRBV2 and TRBJ2-7): EPEVTQTPSHQVTQMGQEVILRCVPISNHLYFYWYRQILGQKVEFLVSFYNNEISEKSEIFDDQFSVERPDGSNFTLKIRSTKLEDSAMYFCASSPRGYLGEQYFGPGTRLTVT.

The chain carries TRBV20-1 and TRBJ1-1; unclear D gene. This CDR3 contains 11 residues. Germline-derived CDR1 and CDR2 are DFQATT and SNEGSKA (reference sequence). The V and J ends lost 3 bases and 5 bases respectively, with 7 bases between them. CDR3 bases: TGCAGTGCTAGCACGGGGACTGAAGCTTTCTTT. As protein: CSASTGTEAFF.

This chain links TRBV2 with TRBJ2-4; TRBD2 matches at 10 bases. Germline V gene sequence: CDR1 SNHLY, CDR2 FYNNEI. V shed 8 bases and J 4 bases; nucleotides not matched to a gene: 8. The CDR3 has 15 amino acids. The DNA of the CDR3 is TGTGCCAGCGACGGAGCGGGGGGGTCTAAAAACATTCAGTACTTC. It translates to CASDGAGGSKNIQYF.

This clone has a single count. The rearrangement links TRBV9 to TRBJ2-5; D is possibly TRBD1 (6 bases). The CDR3 length is 16 residues. The V and J ends lost 3 bases and 3 bases respectively, with 18 bases between them. Germline CDR1 SGDLS, CDR2 YYNGEE. The CDR3 DNA reads as TGTGCCAGCAGCGCCGGACAGAACTTTCTGAAAGAGACCCAGTACTTC. This translates into CASSAGQNFLKETQYF.

This chain joins TRBV5-1 and TRBJ2-5, with TRBD1 matching 7 bases. V shed 0 bases and J 2 bases; nucleotides not matched to a gene: 7. This CDR3 region has 16 residues. Per germline, CDR1 SGHRS and CDR2 YFSETQ. CDR3 loop: CASSLGQGSAQETQYF. The CDR3 DNA sequence: TGCGCCAGCAGCTTGGGACAGGGATCGGCTCAAGAGACCCAGTACTTC.

This rearrangement joins TRBV5-4 to TRBJ1-1; no definite D call. This CDR3 region has 13 residues. V shed 4 bases and J shed 0 bases, with 7 bases lying between them. Germline V gene sequence: CDR1 SGHNT, CDR2 YYREEE (reference sequence). CDR3 residues: CASSADLNTEAFF. The CDR3 DNA follows: TGTGCCAGCAGCGCTGACTTGAACACTGAAGCTTTCTTT.

The chain employs TRBV6-4 and TRBJ1-1; D is unresolved. Germline CDR1 and CDR2: MRHNA and SNTAGT. The V end lost 0 bases, the J end lost 7 bases, and 9 bases lay between the germline ends. The CDR3 has 13 residues. The CDR3: CASSDSGSGEAFF. The DNA of the CDR3 is TGTGCCAGCAGTGACTCCGGGTCGGGTGAAGCTTTCTTT.

This chain joins TRBV27 and TRBJ1-1, with 12 bases fitting TRBD1. The trim removed 5 bases at V and 3 bases at J, leaving 10 bases unmatched. The CDR3 sequence is 17 residues long. From germline, CDR1 is MNHEY and CDR2 SMNVEV (reference sequence). CDR3 loop: CASSTSRDRGLHTEAFF. CDR3 nucleotide sequence: TGTGCCAGCAGTACATCACGGGACAGGGGGCTTCACACTGAAGCTTTCTTT.

The chain employs TRBV15 and TRBJ1-2; no clear D. V lost 0 bases and J lost 4, with 12 bases in between. The CDR3 extends over 15 amino acids. Germline CDR1 reads LNHNV; CDR2 reads YYDKDF (reference sequence). CDR3 nucleotides: TGTGCCACCAGCAGAGATCGGGGAGTTTCCTATGGCTACACCTTC. Translation gives CATSRDRGVSYGYTF.

The chain carries TRBV11-2 and TRBJ2-3, with D perhaps matching TRBD1 (6 bases). CDR1 SGHAT and CDR2 FQNNGV come from the germline V gene. The germline V and J ends were trimmed by 2 bases and 3 bases, with 12 bases remaining between them. The CDR3 is 15 residues long. The CDR3 here is CASSLSTGITDTQYF. In DNA form, the CDR3 reads TGTGCCAGCAGCTTAAGTACAGGGATTACAGATACGCAGTATTTT.

The CDR3 DNA is TGTGCCAGCAGCCCGCAACTAGCGGGGTACGAGCAGTACTTC. Protein sequence: CASSPQLAGYEQYF. This rearrangement joins TRBV5-4 to TRBJ2-7; TRBD2 matches at 10 bases. Trimming at V came to 4 bases and at J to 4 bases, leaving 5 bases not matched to a gene. Germline V gene sequence: CDR1 SGHNT, CDR2 YYREEE (reference sequence). The CDR3 contains 14 residues.

The count of this clone is one. The gene calls are TRBV5-5 and TRBJ2-1; 8 nucleotides align to TRBD1. From germline, CDR1 is SGHKS and CDR2 YYEKEE (reference sequence). This CDR3 region has 15 residues. The V segment lost 4 bases and the J segment 2 bases; nucleotides outside the gene matches: 5. Here the CDR3 DNA reads TGTGCCAGCAGCCTCCGGGACAGGACCTACAATGAGCAGTTCTTC. Its protein is CASSLRDRTYNEQFF.

The J gene is TRBJ2-1, the V gene TRBV7-2; 7 nucleotides line up with TRBD2. From germline, CDR1 is SGHTA and CDR2 FQGNSA. This CDR3 spans 15 amino acids. The junction had 11 bases not matched to a gene; V was cut back by 3 bases and J by 9 bases. CDR3 nucleotides: TGTGCCAGCAGCTTTTCCCATACTAGCGCCATTGAGCAGTTCTTC. Amino acids: CASSFSHTSAIEQFF.

The chain has TRBV11-2 and TRBJ2-2, with D tentatively TRBD2 (5 bases). The CDR3 totals 14 residues. Germline CDR1 SGHAT, CDR2 FQNNGV. V was trimmed by 0 bases and J by 8 bases, leaving 10 bases between them. In DNA form, the CDR3 reads TGTGCCAGCAGCTTAGACGCGAGGACTGGGGAGCTGTTTTTT. Translating it yields CASSLDARTGELFF.

The chain couples TRBV19 to TRBJ2-7, with D possibly TRBD1 on 6 matching bases. Germline CDR1 LNHDA, CDR2 SQIVND (reference sequence). V was trimmed by 3 bases and J by 1 base, leaving 16 bases between them. This CDR3 region has 16 residues. This chain's CDR3 is CASSIPFGTPSYEQYF. The CDR3 nucleotides are TGTGCCAGTAGTATCCCATTCGGGACACCATCCTACGAGCAGTACTTC.